The table lists the clone carrying this TCR beta chain with many counts. The antigen is not known. These data belong to a study of Graves' ophthalmopathy and Graves' hyperthyroidism. Study-wide points: It was with 70.59% sensitivity and about 72% specificity that the model predicted ophthalmopathy progression. Ophthalmopathy versus stable hyperthyroidism: 13-signature model gave 85% to 90% sensitivity, roughly 81% specificity.

Germline V gives CDR1 KGHDR, CDR2 SFDVKD. V gave up 4 bases and J gave up 2 bases, with 13 bases separating them. The CDR3 totals 15 residues. Investigators amplified TCR beta CDR3 regions from RNA transcripts. The library came from an HTBI-primed first-round RT-PCR and a second-round multiplex PCR. TCRdb called the multiplex PCR reads again in MiXCR, with one record for every CDR3 protein. Of a few hundred thousand distinct CDR3 sequences listed, roughly 21% are singletons. The starting material, 10 ml of fresh peripheral blood, provided the PBMCs. The sample was peripheral blood. This TCR derives from a woman aged 50 to 65 with Graves' ophthalmopathy. The V call is TRBV24-1, the J call TRBJ2-5, with a weak D call TRBD1 (6 bases). The chain's CDR3 is CATSDPSGQQETQYF. The CDR3 DNA sequence: TGTGCCACCAGTGACCCCTCCGGACAGCAAGAGACCCAGTACTTC.